This T cell receptor beta chain was found in a study of blood T cell repertoires in COVID-19. At the level of the study: The United States, Italy and Spain were the sources of the acute and convalescent COVID-19 samples.

Before being deemed recovered, Cohort 3 donors had two negative PCRs, clearance, or symptom resolution. In germline, CDR1 is MNHEY, CDR2 SVGAGI. The length of the CDR3 is 15 residues. The germline V and J ends were trimmed by 6 bases and 4 bases, with 15 bases remaining between them. Clones were read by immunoSEQ multiplex PCR, and TCRdb kept only the in-frame ones, dropping some. The sample has hundreds of thousands of clones, 85% to 90% seen once; the top ten hold around 15%. The V call is TRBV6-5, the J call TRBJ2-2, with a possible D match to TRBD2 (5 bases). The sequencing sample was made of PBMCs or T cells enriched from blood (not recorded which). This clonotype was obtained from a young man who had recovered from COVID-19. The CDR3: CASSQVAGPTGELFF. The CDR3 DNA reads TGTGCCAGCAGCCAGGTGGCGGGTCCCACCGGGGAGCTGTTTTTT.